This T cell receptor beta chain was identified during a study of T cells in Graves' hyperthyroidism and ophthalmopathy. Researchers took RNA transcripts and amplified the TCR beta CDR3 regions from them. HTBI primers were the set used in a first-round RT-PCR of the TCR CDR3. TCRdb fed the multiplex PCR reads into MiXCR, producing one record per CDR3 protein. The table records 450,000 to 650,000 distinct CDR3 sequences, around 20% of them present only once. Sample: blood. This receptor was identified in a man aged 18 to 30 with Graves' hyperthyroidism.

The CDR3 nucleotides are TGTGCCAGCAGTTCTCGACAGGGGGGAGGCTTTAGCAATCAGCCCCAGCATTTT. Its translation: CASSSRQGGGFSNQPQHF. The V call is TRBV6-2 or TRBV6-3, the J call TRBJ1-5; 9 nucleotides align to TRBD1. This CDR3 comprises 18 residues. Germline trimming cut 4 bases from V and 0 bases from J; bases unmatched to any gene: 10. The germline V gene encodes CDR1 MNHEY and CDR2 SVGEGT.